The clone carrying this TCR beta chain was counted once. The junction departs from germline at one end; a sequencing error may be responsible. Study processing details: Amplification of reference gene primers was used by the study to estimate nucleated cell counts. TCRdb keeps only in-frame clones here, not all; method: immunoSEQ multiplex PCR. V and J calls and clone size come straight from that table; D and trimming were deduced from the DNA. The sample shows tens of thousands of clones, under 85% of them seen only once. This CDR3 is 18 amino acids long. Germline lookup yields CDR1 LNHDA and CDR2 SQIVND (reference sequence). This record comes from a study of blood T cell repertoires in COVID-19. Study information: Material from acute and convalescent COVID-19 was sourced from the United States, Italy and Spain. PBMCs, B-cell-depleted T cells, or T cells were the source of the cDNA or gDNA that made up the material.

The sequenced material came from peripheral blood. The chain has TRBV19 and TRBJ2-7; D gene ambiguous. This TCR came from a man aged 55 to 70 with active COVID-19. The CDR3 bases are TGTGCCAGTAGTATTCGCTCCCGCAGTCCTAGGAGCTCCTACGAGCAGTACTTT. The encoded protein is CASSIRSRSPRSSYEQYF.